This T cell receptor beta chain was profiled in a study of blood T cell repertoires in COVID-19. Study-wide background: Italy, Spain and the United States were the sources of the convalescent and acute COVID-19 samples. PBMCs, B-cell-depleted T cells, or T cells were the source of the cDNA or gDNA that made up the material.

Germline-derived CDR1 and CDR2 are MNHEY and SVGEGT. There are 14 residues in the CDR3. With 2 bases removed from V and 5 bases from J, the gap between germline ends came to 10 bases. Original methodology: Amplifying reference gene primers gave estimates of nucleated cell counts. Sequencing was performed with immunoSEQ multiplex PCR; in TCRdb, only in-frame clones are kept and a portion is missing. V, J and clone size are those of that table, while D and trimming were read from the DNA. In the table there are approximately 36,000 clones, over 75% of which are singletons. The material sequenced was peripheral blood. The sequence derives from a human donor in a cohort sampled during active or convalescent COVID-19. The donor label of this sample is uncertain. V is TRBV6-2 or TRBV6-3 and J is TRBJ1-5, with D perhaps TRBD1 (6 bases). CDR3 nucleotides: TGTGCCAGCAGTTACAATTCAGGGGATCAGCCCCAGCATTTT. Translating it yields CASSYNSGDQPQHF.